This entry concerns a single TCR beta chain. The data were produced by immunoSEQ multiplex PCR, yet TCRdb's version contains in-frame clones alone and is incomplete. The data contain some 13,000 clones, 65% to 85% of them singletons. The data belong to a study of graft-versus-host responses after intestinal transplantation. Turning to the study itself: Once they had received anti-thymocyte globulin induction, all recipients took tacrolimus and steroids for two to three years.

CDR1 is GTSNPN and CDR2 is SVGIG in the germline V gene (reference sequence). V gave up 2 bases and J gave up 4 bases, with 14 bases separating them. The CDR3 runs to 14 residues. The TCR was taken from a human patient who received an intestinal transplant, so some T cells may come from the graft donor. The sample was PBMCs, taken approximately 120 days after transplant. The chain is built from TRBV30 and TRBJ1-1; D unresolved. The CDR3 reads CAWSSPGLVTEAFF. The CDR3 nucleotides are TGTGCCTGGAGTTCGCCTGGGTTGGTCACTGAAGCTTTCTTT.